Presented here are 10 T cell receptor beta chains from one specimen sequenced in a study of human T cells and chemical hapten exposure. The time point is: patch test 1, 2 weeks after DPC sensitization. Treatment indicated: therapeutic diphenylcyclopropenone sensitization with weekly scalp DPC. TCRdb itself ran the RACE reads through MiXCR, one entry per CDR3 protein. The sample carries 95,000 or so distinct CDR3 sequences, roughly a tenth recorded once. The sequences come from whole blood, collected in connection with sensitization to the hapten diphenylcyclopropenone (DPC). These receptors originate from a man aged 40-49 years with alopecia areata. Some clones in this sample may be carry-over from other donors' samples.

This chain connects TRBV20-1 to TRBJ2-1, with TRBD2 as a possible D gene (6 bases). The CDR3 totals 16 residues. Germline V CDR1 and CDR2: DFQATT, SNEGSKA (reference sequence). V shed 0 bases and J shed 0 bases, with 12 bases lying between them. CDR3 DNA: TGCAGTGCTAGAGACCTACGGGAGTTCTCCTACAATGAGCAGTTCTTC. Encoded protein: CSARDLREFSYNEQFF.

This clonotype showed up just a few times. The CDR3 DNA reads as TGTGCTAGTGGTTTGTTAACAGCTGGCAATGAGCAGTTCTTC. It codes for CASGLLTAGNEQFF. The gene calls are TRBV12-5 and TRBJ2-1; D not certain. Trimming stripped 2 bases from V and 6 bases from J, with 11 bases between. The germline V gene encodes CDR1 LGHNT and CDR2 FRNRAP. The CDR3 is made up of 14 amino acids.

This clonotype was seen only a few times. V is TRBV6-2 or TRBV6-3 and J is TRBJ1-2; D is ambiguous. The CDR3 is made up of 16 amino acids. Trimming pared 7 bases from V and 8 bases from J, leaving 26 bases between. The germline gives CDR1 MNHEY, CDR2 SVGEGT. CDR3 nucleotide sequence: TGTGCCAGCACCCCAAGTTTGCAGGTCCGATCGTGGGGCTACACCTTC. Its protein is CASTPSLQVRSWGYTF.

CDR3 DNA: TGTGCCAGCAGCTACCGGGACAGTCAATACAATGAGCAGTTCTTC. Its protein product is CASSYRDSQYNEQFF. The genes are TRBV13 and TRBJ2-1; 7 nucleotides line up with TRBD1. CDR3 length: 15 residues. The V and J ends lost 4 bases and 4 bases, in that order; junction bases with no gene match: 7. Germline V gene data show CDR1 as PRHDT and CDR2 as FYEKMQ (reference sequence).

This clonotype was counted between two and nine times. CDR3 DNA sequence: TGTGCCAGCAGGGGGGACAGAGTCTCTGGAAACACCATATATTTT. Protein: CASRGDRVSGNTIYF. The chain is built from TRBV6-5 and TRBJ1-3, with 7 bases lining up with TRBD1. Unmatched junction bases numbered 5, after V lost 6 bases and J lost 0 bases. This CDR3 is 15 amino acids long. The V gene's germline CDR1 is MNHEY and CDR2 SVGAGI.

The V gene is TRBV20-1, the J gene TRBJ2-3; 8 bases are shared with TRBD1. CDR1 is DFQATT and CDR2 is SNEGSKA in the germline V gene (reference sequence). J was trimmed by 6 bases and V by 3 bases; bases with no gene match: 5. The CDR3 spans 13 residues. The CDR3 region is CSASYRGRDTQYF. The DNA of the CDR3 is TGCAGTGCTAGTTACAGGGGGAGGGATACGCAGTATTTT.

This clonotype was counted only a few times. This chain joins TRBV6-2 or TRBV6-3 and TRBJ2-7; D is possibly TRBD2 (6 bases). The germline V gene encodes CDR1 MNHEY and CDR2 SVGEGT. Deletions cut 6 bases from V and 2 bases from J, with 14 bases between. This CDR3 has 14 amino acids. As DNA, the CDR3 is TGTGCCAGCAGCAACGGGCCGGGGGCCTACGAGCAGTACGTC. It encodes CASSNGPGAYEQYV.

The chain employs TRBV6-2 or TRBV6-3 and TRBJ2-5, with TRBD2 matching over 8 bases. The CDR3 consists of 15 residues. Germline V CDR1 and CDR2: MNHEY, SVGEGT. J was trimmed by 0 bases and V by 10 bases; bases with no gene match: 10. DNA for the CDR3: TGTGCCATCAAAAAATCGACTAGCGACCAAGAGACCCAGTACTTC. It encodes CAIKKSTSDQETQYF.

This clonotype has only a few counts. CDR3: CASSSDGFQLFF. The CDR3 DNA is TGTGCCAGCAGTTCGGACGGATTTCAATTGTTCTTC. The V call is TRBV12-3 or TRBV12-4, the J call TRBJ2-1; D uncertain. The CDR3 contains 12 residues. The V end lost 4 bases, the J end lost 15 bases, and 16 bases lay between the germline ends.

The table lists this clonotype with a few counts. The V and J genes are TRBV5-4 and TRBJ2-7, with 7 bases aligning to TRBD1. Germline V gene sequence: CDR1 SGHNT, CDR2 YYREEE (reference sequence). V was pared by 0 bases and J by 3 bases, with 3 bases of the junction left unmatched. This CDR3 contains 14 residues. The CDR3 DNA reads TGTGCCAGCAGCTTGGGGGACAGCGGCTACGAGCAGTACTTC. This codes for CASSLGDSGYEQYF.